This T cell receptor beta chain was observed in a study of cytomegalovirus exposure and HLA in healthy donors (dated by TCRdb to the late 2010s). Regarding the research as a whole: An earlier analysis of more than 550 of the donors reported over 250 Gb of sequence data and 117 million unique TCR beta sequences obtained from 180 million or so T cells. In addition to the first cohort of approximately 650 subjects, a separate validation cohort of 120 different subjects was used. Typing coverage differed by locus: A, B, C, DRB1 and DQB1 were typed in roughly 620-630 donors, DQA1 in 500 to 550, DPA1 in some 610, and DPB1 in around 440. An early release that covered about 640 HLA-typed donors contained approximately 300 gigabases of sequencing data and tens of millions of unique TCR sequences. Rather than drawing on any new phenotypic data, the later analysis identified candidate immune exposures from TCR beta sequences and the way those sequences occurred across donors. In a later analysis, previously published TCR beta repertoires from several hundred donors were re-analyzed and high-resolution HLA genotyping was added so that TCR occurrence patterns could be studied. Every discovery cohort repertoire had been produced on one sequencing platform. Roughly 5 DR-DQ haplotypes were treated as single units for association and clustering because of strong linkage in the cohort. A later genetic analysis used genome-wide SNP genotypes for about 65% of the roughly 670 donors, treating that subset as a discovery cohort. The study was designed to test whether signatures of past pathogen exposure could be identified by cataloging public T cell receptors. Both class I and class II loci were covered by HLA typing, at four-digit resolution. High-throughput TCR immunosequencing, statistical association of individual TCRs with disease status, and machine learning were combined to predict cytomegalovirus infection status. Donor age, sex, ethnicity and CMV serostatus were compiled together with the repertoire data. An earlier analysis of around 640 of the donors used high-throughput TCR beta sequencing to judge whether each TCR beta V gene segment behaved as functional or pseudogenic. Across roughly 420 genotyped donors of the cohort, an average of roughly 230,000 unique TCR beta nucleotide sequences per donor were sequenced, and roughly a sixth of those sequences were non-productive. The study used immunosequencing to profile the T cell repertoires of more than 650 subjects and linked those repertoires to cytomegalovirus serostatus. Among the roughly 390 genotyped donors, around 81% belonged to the genetic ancestry cluster associated with self-reported Caucasian donors. Overall results and qualifications from the work: A further reported finding was that TCR beta sequences accurately predicted the HLA-A and HLA-B alleles for most subjects in the first cohort. In this cohort, only TCR beta chains were sequenced, and detectable features were limited by the absence of alpha or paired-chain data. According to a later analysis, most CMV-associated TCR beta chains appeared to be HLA-restricted, and the HLA associations seemed to be driven largely by CMV exposure. A cluster of highly shared sequence variants was judged likely to be a technical artifact of the sequencing pipeline. The classifier was reported to diagnose cytomegalovirus status with high specificity and sensitivity in both the original and validation cohorts. Several of the top co-occurrence clusters appeared to be linked to parvovirus B19, influenza, CMV and Epstein-Barr virus, according to a later analysis. Compared with equally common non-associated chains, HLA-associated TCR beta chains in a later analysis were more clonally expanded and had lower generation probabilities. While some public TCRs were present in many individuals, most TCR sequences turned up only very rarely across donors. When HLA alleles, especially DR and DQ, strongly co-occurred, TCR associations were difficult to assign to individual alleles. Because the 87-base-pair reads could not distinguish some IMGT-functional V segments, including TRBV6-2 and TRBV6-3, those segments were excluded. Correlated functional status among segregating V segments might be attributable to linkage disequilibrium, but an unknown experimental factor could not be ruled out. It was suggested by the authors that the approach could potentially be generalized to other disease states and immunological phenotypes. In a later analysis, TCR association rates were found to vary across HLA loci, with the most associated TCRs seen for DRB1 alleles and the fewest for HLA-C alleles. In a later genetic analysis, a missense DCLRE1C variant was associated with V-gene and J-gene trimming of TCR beta chains, and the association was replicated in an independent cohort. A later genetic analysis reported fewer N-insertions in productive TCRs among donors in an Asian-associated ancestry cluster than the roughly 700-donor mean. A few of the identified cytomegalovirus-associated TCR beta chains were confirmed in vitro to be specific for cytomegalovirus antigens. In an earlier analysis of a few hundred of the donors, most TCR beta V segments were observed in productive rearrangements about 87% or about 30% of the time, broadly matching IMGT annotations. The study listed 150 to 200 TCR beta chains as associated with cytomegalovirus. For the cohort, immune exposure information was limited to CMV serostatus. In a later analysis, 15,000 to 20,000 TCR beta sequences were associated with specific HLA alleles at a false discovery rate of 0.05. Because some donors lacked HLA typing at each locus, the association tests relied only on the typed subset. Because counts were too low, approximately 15 rarely observed V segments, including chromosome 9 orphons, were excluded from the earlier analysis of around 640 of the donors. The presence/absence analyses assumed that sequencing depth was roughly uniform across donors, and that assumption may not be true.

Inclusive of the bounding cysteine and phenylalanine, the CDR3 is 15 residues long. Only CDR3 DNA remains: 45 bases, in frame from the first base. V drops 3 bases and J drops 2 bases, leaving 13 bases in between. CDR1 and CDR2 are read off the germline V gene as ENHRY and SYGVKD. The library was obtained by the immunoSEQ multiplex PCR assay. For the multiplex PCR, a mixture combining 60 forward primers for TCR Vbeta segments and 13 reverse primers for TCR Jbeta segments was used. A multiplex PCR assay on genomic DNA amplified the CDR3 region of rearranged TCR beta genes. Amplified TCR beta libraries were sequenced as 87-base-pair reads on the Illumina HiSeq System. The authors' pipeline ran thus. Across the 600 to 700 repertoires, a later analysis counted approximately 75 million unique TCR beta chains, roughly 11 million of which were shared by at least two donors. To remove PCR and sequencing errors, raw reads were error-corrected and collapsed into unique sequences using a nearest-neighbor algorithm that merged closely related sequences. To assign V, D and J gene segments, CDR3 sequences were aligned to IMGT reference sequences. For a sequence to be retained, at least a six-nucleotide match to both a V gene segment and a J gene segment was required. Rearrangements were called productive when the CDR3 lacked stop codons and stayed in frame with V and J; all others were non-productive. CDR3 was defined by IMGT convention, running from the second conserved V-encoded cysteine to the conserved J-encoded phenylalanine. In an earlier analysis of just under 600 of the donors, sequences lacking an unambiguous match to a single V gene segment were excluded. In an earlier analysis of approximately 590 of the donors, a V segment was called functional when productive rearrangements were above 56.7%, and segregating when the standard deviation between donors exceeded 5%. A statistical classification framework was built to diagnose cytomegalovirus status from the catalog of TCR beta chain sequences. V and J gene assignment, in a later analysis, came from comparing TCR nucleotide sequences with IMGT/GENE-DB human TR gene sequences. In a later analysis, CDR3 sequences and most-parsimonious VDJ recombination scenarios were assigned using the TCRdist pipeline. In a later analysis, each TCR beta chain was defined by its CDR3 amino acid sequence together with its V-gene family, and reads without a unique V-gene family were excluded. To address suspected cross-contamination and a sequencing artifact, a later analysis removed some 620 highly shared, low-generation-probability nucleotide sequences. For each public chain, a later analysis derived a clonal expansion index from normalized ranks of inferred template counts within each repertoire. A later analysis computed generation probabilities with a VDJ recombination model fitted to out-of-frame rearrangements, and checked the results against IGoR. A later analysis scored TCR-TCR, TCR-HLA and TCR-CMV co-occurrence with hypergeometric tests, applying a repertoire-size bias correction to TCR pairs. To estimate false discovery rates, a later analysis permuted the HLA or CMV assignments 20 times. In a later analysis, co-occurring TCRs were grouped with DBSCAN, and TCRdist sequence similarity was added when clustering was performed within HLA-allele-positive subsets. Co-occurrence clustering excluded repertoires with fewer than 30,000 or more than 120,000 public chains, plus five with anomalous nucleotide sharing. The source is immuneACCESS, and TCRdb retained only in-frame sequences with V and J called. Part of the clones is not carried over; for the studies checked, unresolved V genes explain less than half of this, and the remainder is unexplained. V and J calls and clone size are given by that table; D and trimming were obtained from the DNA. The sample profile shows some 170,000 clones; just over 70% of them were found once. In total, the top ten clones hold 2% to 2.5% of the sample.

The cohort was made up of 650 to 700 healthy bone marrow donors. At the time of sampling, every cohort member was nominally healthy, though immune exposures that went unrecorded were likely present. CMV serostatus was recorded as positive for about 310 and negative for about 50% of the 666 cohort members, whereas no CMV serostatus was recorded for the donor in question. A peripheral blood sample was collected from each donor, and TCR beta sequencing was performed on peripheral blood mononuclear cells. The Qiagen DNeasy Blood Extraction Kit was used to extract genomic DNA from the blood cell samples. Comments on this clone: Its cognate antigen has yet to be identified. No base quality values were provided; no much bigger clone lies one nucleotide off.

The chain was built from TRBV10-3 and TRBJ1-2, with an unclear D gene assignment. Sequencing was performed on PBMCs. This TCR derives from a human donor in good health. The CDR3 has the sequence CAISDPAGGNYGYTF. The sequenced DNA is TGTGCCATCAGTGATCCGGCAGGAGGAAACTATGGCTACACCTTC.